This T cell receptor beta chain was recorded in a study of naive and memory T cell subsets. This clonotype was counted between two and nine times. The antigen remains undetermined. One junction end does not reproduce the germline sequence, and a read error may be involved. Sequential positive selection took CD4 T cells first, then CD8 T cells. Both TRBC1 and TRBC2 were covered by a beta constant-region primer of two equimolar oligonucleotides. The ligated cDNA underwent four PCR rounds using SP2 and nested alpha and beta constant-region primers. MiXCR, applied by TCRdb to the UMI-ligation and nested PCR reads, yields one record per CDR3 protein. The profile covers around 160,000 distinct CDR3 sequences, with over 20% appearing a single time and 0.11% taken by the ten largest. This CDR3 is 14 amino acids long. Germline V gives CDR1 DFQATT, CDR2 SNEGSKA (reference sequence). Findings and limits, study-wide: Especially in CD8 cells, naive repertoires contained a few larger clonotypes, possibly CD45RA-re-expressing memory cells.

The chain recombines TRBV20-1 with TRBJ1-5; no reliable D call. What was sequenced was naive CD4+ T cells from blood. This TCR was recovered from a human donor in good health. The CDR3 DNA reads as TGCAGTGTTAGAACCCCCGGCAGCAATCAGCCCCAGCATTTT. Protein sequence: CSVRTPGSNQPQHF.